The sequence of this T cell receptor (beta chain) was determined in a study of identical twins. Study results and caveats: Invariant MAIT and iNKT cells are populations that could partly confound zero-insertion analyses.

This clonotype has ten or more counts. What it binds is not known. The CDR3 contains 15 residues. From germline, CDR1 is SGHRS and CDR2 YFSETQ. After removal of 4 bases from V and 2 bases from J, the junction contained 7 bases not matched to a gene. TCRdb ran MiXCR on the 5' RACE reads and lists one entry per CDR3 protein. The sample consists of about 720,000 distinct CDR3 sequences, 8.6% of them appearing once. The same sample was also used in a study of yellow fever vaccine responses in identical twins.

The origin of this receptor is a young woman in good health. Sequencing was carried out using PBMCs. This chain connects TRBV5-1 to TRBJ2-5; 8 nucleotides align to TRBD1. CDR3: CASSRDRGAQETQYF. Written as DNA, the CDR3 is TGCGCCAGCAGCCGCGACAGGGGCGCTCAAGAGACCCAGTACTTC.